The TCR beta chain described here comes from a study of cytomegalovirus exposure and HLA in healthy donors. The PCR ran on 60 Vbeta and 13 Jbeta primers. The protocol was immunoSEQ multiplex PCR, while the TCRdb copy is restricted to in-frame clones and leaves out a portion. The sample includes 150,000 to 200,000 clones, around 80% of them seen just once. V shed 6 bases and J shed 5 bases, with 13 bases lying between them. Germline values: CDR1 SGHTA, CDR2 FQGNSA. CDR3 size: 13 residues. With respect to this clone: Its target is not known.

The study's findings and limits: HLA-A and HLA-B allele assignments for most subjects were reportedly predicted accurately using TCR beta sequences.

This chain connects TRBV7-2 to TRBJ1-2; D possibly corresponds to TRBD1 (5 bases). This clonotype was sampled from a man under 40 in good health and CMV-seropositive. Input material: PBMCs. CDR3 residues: CASSRDWEYGYTF. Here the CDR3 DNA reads TGTGCCAGCAGTCGGGACTGGGAATATGGCTACACCTTC.